Detailed here is one TCR beta chain. The assay was immunoSEQ multiplex PCR, and TCRdb's table has in-frame clones only and misses some. The table has about 310,000 clones, over 75% seen once. The record originates from a study of blood T cell repertoires in COVID-19. Study summary: The United States, Italy and Spain supplied acute and convalescent COVID-19 samples.

This CDR3 region has 13 residues. With 7 bases removed from V and 1 base from J, the gap between germline ends came to 10 bases. The germline V gene has CDR1 SGHTA and CDR2 FQGNSA. Two negative PCRs, clearance, or symptom resolution characterized the recovered Cohort 3 donors. The sequence derives from a middle-aged woman who had recovered from COVID-19. This rearrangement joins TRBV7-2 to TRBJ2-5; perhaps TRBD1 as D (5 bases). The sequencing input was PBMCs or T cells enriched from blood (not recorded which). The CDR3 reads CASTQTVQETQYF. The CDR3 bases are TGTGCCAGCACTCAGACAGTCCAAGAGACCCAGTACTTC.